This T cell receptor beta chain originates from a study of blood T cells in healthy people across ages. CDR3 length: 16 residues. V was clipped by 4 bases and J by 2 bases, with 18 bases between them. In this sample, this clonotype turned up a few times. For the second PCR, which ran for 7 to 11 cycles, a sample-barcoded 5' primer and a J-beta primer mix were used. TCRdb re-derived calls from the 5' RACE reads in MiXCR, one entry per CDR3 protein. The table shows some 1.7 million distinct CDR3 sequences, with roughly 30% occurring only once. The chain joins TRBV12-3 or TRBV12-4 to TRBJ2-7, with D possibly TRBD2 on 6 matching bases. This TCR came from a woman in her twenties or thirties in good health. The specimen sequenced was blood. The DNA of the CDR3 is TGTGCCAGCAGTTCCCGGGGGAGTCGCGCCACCTACGAGCAGTACTTC. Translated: CASSSRGSRATYEQYF.